Following are 12 T cell receptor beta chains from one sample sequenced in a study of blood T cell repertoires in COVID-19 (dated by TCRdb to the early 2020s). Library preparation used the immunoSEQ multiplex PCR assay. Imported from immuneACCESS, the table was reduced by TCRdb to in-frame sequences with V and J called. These copies leave out some clones; in studies compared against another copy, an unresolved V gene accounts for under half, and the cause of the remainder is not known. The sample table records some 38,000 clones; around 70% of these occur just once. The leading ten clones occupy roughly a tenth of the sample. Input material: peripheral blood. All receptors come from a man between 65 and 85 years old with COVID-19, enrolled during active disease.

The CDR3 is CASSPGLANTDTQYF. The CDR3 nucleotides read TGTGCCAGCTCACCGGGACTAGCAAACACAGATACGCAGTATTTT. V is TRBV18 and J is TRBJ2-3; 9 nucleotides line up with TRBD2. The CDR3 is 15 amino acids. CDR1 KGHSH and CDR2 LQKENI come from the germline V gene. After removal of 3 bases from V and 2 bases from J, the junction contained 3 bases not matched to a gene.

This clone was seen a single time. The rearrangement links TRBV18 to TRBJ1-6, with a possible D match to TRBD1 (5 bases). V lost 4 bases to trimming and J lost 7 bases, with 14 bases between them. Per germline, CDR1 KGHSH and CDR2 LQKENI. The CDR3 contains 15 residues. Here the CDR3 DNA reads TGTGCCAGCTCACTCGAGTCGGGGGGAAATTCACCCCTCCACTTT. Its translation: CASSLESGGNSPLHF.

A few counts support this clone. The J gene is TRBJ2-1, the V gene TRBV11-3; 7 nucleotides match TRBD2. Germline CDR1 is SGHNT and CDR2 is YENEEA. The CDR3 is made up of 15 amino acids. V was clipped by 3 bases and J by 3 bases; unmatched bases: 5. In DNA, the CDR3 is TGTGCCAGCAGCTTGGGGCTAGCGGTCTACAATGAGCAGTTCTTC. Its protein product is CASSLGLAVYNEQFF.

The chain employs TRBV5-1 and TRBJ2-3, with 9 bases aligning to TRBD1. This CDR3 spans 15 amino acids. The germline V gene has CDR1 SGHRS and CDR2 YFSETQ. V trimming: 3 bases; J trimming: 3 bases; junction bases outside the gene matches: 5. Written as DNA, the CDR3 is TGCGCCAGCAGCTCGGGACAGGGATTGACAGATACGCAGTATTTT. Translating it yields CASSSGQGLTDTQYF.

The rearrangement joins TRBV6-2 or TRBV6-3 to TRBJ2-7, with D perhaps matching TRBD2 (7 bases). Germline CDR1 MNHEY, CDR2 SVGEGT. The CDR3 has 16 residues. The V and J ends lost 6 bases and 2 bases respectively, with 20 bases between them. The DNA of the CDR3 is TGTGCCAGCAGCCCGGGCCGGGGGGCGAGGGCCTACGAGCAGTACTTC. It is translated as CASSPGRGARAYEQYF.

This chain links TRBV21-1 with TRBJ1-4; the table names TRBD1, a call not compared with the DNA. TRBV21-1 is described as a pseudogene. The CDR3 sequence is 16 residues long. The CDR3 loop reads CASSNPYRGKGEKLFF. For the CDR3, the DNA is TGTGCCAGCAGCAACCCTTACAGGGGGAAAGGTGAAAAACTGTTTTTT.

This clone came up a few times. The V gene is TRBV6-6, the J gene TRBJ1-5; D is perhaps TRBD1 (5 bases). Germline lookup yields CDR1 MNHNY and CDR2 SVGAGI (reference sequence). This CDR3 has 15 amino acids. Trimming shortened V by 8 bases and J by 0 bases, and 14 bases separated the two germline ends. The CDR3 here is CASGPPGYSNQPQHF. In nucleotides, the CDR3 is TGTGCCAGCGGACCCCCAGGGTATAGCAATCAGCCCCAGCATTTT.

V gene TRBV7-3 combines with J gene TRBJ1-1; no clear D. V was clipped by 11 bases and J by 2 bases, with 15 bases between them. CDR1 SGHTA and CDR2 FQGTGA come from the germline V gene. CDR3 size: 13 residues. The CDR3 sequence is CASGIEPNTEAFF. The DNA for the CDR3 is TGTGCCTCCGGTATAGAGCCCAACACTGAAGCTTTCTTT.

The genes are TRBV30 and TRBJ2-2; possible D gene TRBD1, 5 bases. The CDR3 is 15 amino acids. V lost 3 bases, J lost 3 bases, and 14 bases lay in between. Germline lookup yields CDR1 GTSNPN and CDR2 SVGIG (reference sequence). CDR3 in amino acids: CAWSARVRDTGELFF. CDR3 sequence (DNA): TGTGCCTGGAGCGCCCGGGTCAGGGACACCGGGGAGCTGTTTTTT. Drawing the rest from reference TRBV30 and TRBJ2-2, the complete variable domain is SQTIHQWPATLVQPVGSPLSLECTVEGTSNPNLYWYRQAAGRGLQLLFYSVGIGQISSEVPQNLSASRPQDRQFILSSKKLLLSDSGFYLCAWSARVRDTGELFFGEGSRLTVL.

This clone was seen just once. The chain carries TRBV7-6 and TRBJ2-5; no clear D gene. V was cut by 4 bases and J by 3 bases, with 6 bases left in between. CDR3 length: 12 amino acids. CDR1 SGHVS and CDR2 FNYEAQ come from the germline V gene. The CDR3 is CASSSSEETQYF. The CDR3 DNA reads TGTGCCAGCAGCTCCTCGGAAGAGACCCAGTACTTC. The full variable domain, rest sourced from reference TRBV7-6 and TRBJ2-5, is GAGVSQSPRYKVTKRGQDVALRCDPISGHVSLYWYRQALGQGPEFLTYFNYEAQQDKSGLPNDRFSAERPEGSISTLTIQRTEQRDSAMYRCASSSSEETQYFGPGTRLLVL.

This clone was seen only a few times. Additional DNA sequences in this sample encode the identical CDR3. The chain uses TRBV5-1 and TRBJ2-3; D gene uncertain. The length of the CDR3 is 11 residues. V lost 2 bases to trimming and J lost 5 bases, with 3 bases between them. Germline loops: CDR1 SGHRS, CDR2 YFSETQ. This CDR3 reads CASSFKDTQYF. Written as DNA, the CDR3 is TGCGCCAGCAGCTTTAAAGATACGCAGTATTTT.

The chain employs TRBV7-2 and TRBJ1-5; D possibly corresponds to TRBD1 (5 bases). V was cut by 2 bases and J by 5 bases, with 10 bases left in between. Germline V gene sequence: CDR1 SGHTA, CDR2 FQGNSA. The CDR3 contains 14 residues. CDR3 sequence: CASSLTAGDQPQHF. CDR3 in DNA: TGTGCCAGCAGCTTAACTGCGGGGGATCAGCCCCAGCATTTT.